The 8 T cell receptor beta chains presented below share a single source sample, sequenced in a study of T cells in localized non-small cell lung cancer. The data were produced by immunoSEQ multiplex PCR, yet TCRdb's version contains in-frame clones alone and is incomplete. The sample consists of about 60,000 clones, 90% of them appearing once. The sample here was peripheral blood, taken before any cancer treatment. The receptors here all came from a woman aged 35-75 years with stage I lung adenocarcinoma.

The rearrangement links TRBV11-2 to TRBJ2-1; D gene uncertain. The CDR3 length is 15 residues. Looked up from germline, CDR1 is SGHAT and CDR2 is FQNNGV. V was trimmed by 2 bases and J by 2 bases, leaving 10 bases between them. For the CDR3, the DNA is TGTGCCAGCAGCTTACAGGCGGCGGCCTACAATGAGCAGTTCTTC. Amino acids: CASSLQAAAYNEQFF. Supplemented by reference TRBV11-2 and TRBJ2-1, the full variable domain reads EAGVAQSPRYKIIEKRQSVAFWCNPISGHATLYWYQQILGQGPKLLIQFQNNGVVDDSQLPKDRFSAERLKGVDSTLKIQPAKLEDSAVYLCASSLQAAAYNEQFFGPGTRLTVL.

About this clone itself: An end of the junction differs from the germline gene, which may be a read error. The chain carries TRBV6-1 and TRBJ1-2, with D possibly being TRBD1 (5 bases). Germline CDR1 is MNHNS and CDR2 is SASEGT. The CDR3 runs 13 residues. The chain's CDR3 is CVSARGQGYGYTF. The CDR3 DNA sequence: TGTGTCAGCGCTCGAGGCCAGGGCTATGGCTACACCTTC.

The V gene is TRBV9, the J gene TRBJ2-2; tentative D call: TRBD2 (5 bases). Germline CDR1 reads SGDLS; CDR2 reads YYNGEE. The CDR3 loop spans 14 amino acids. V lost 0 bases and J 5 bases, leaving 8 bases between the germline ends. CDR3 region: CASSVAGKTGELFF. Written as DNA, the CDR3 is TGTGCCAGCAGCGTAGCGGGAAAAACCGGGGAGCTGTTTTTT.

The J gene is TRBJ2-1, the V gene TRBV10-1, with TRBD2 matching over 10 bases. The germline CDR1 and CDR2 sequences are WNHNN and SYGVQD (reference sequence). The CDR3 spans 15 residues. V gave up 4 bases and J gave up 2 bases; unmatched junction bases: 2. The DNA of the CDR3 is TGCGCCAGCAGTGTAGCGGGGGGCCCCTACAATGAGCAGTTCTTC. Protein: CASSVAGGPYNEQFF.

The chain employs TRBV5-1 and TRBJ2-5; 7 bases map to TRBD1. CDR3 size: 14 residues. CDR1 and CDR2 (germline): SGHRS, YFSETQ. V lost 4 bases, J lost 2 bases, and 5 bases stayed unmatched. The CDR3 sequence is CASSLGQQQETQYF. CDR3 DNA sequence: TGCGCCAGCAGCCTGGGACAGCAACAAGAGACCCAGTACTTC.

The chain has TRBV7-3 and TRBJ1-3, with D unclear. V shed 8 bases and J shed 0 bases, with 11 bases lying between them. The germline V gene encodes CDR1 SGHTA and CDR2 FQGTGA. This CDR3 spans 14 amino acids. The CDR3 here is CASSPGLSGNTIYF. The CDR3 DNA sequence: TGTGCCAGCTCCCCCGGACTCTCTGGAAACACCATATATTTT.

The chain carries TRBV9 and TRBJ2-3; TRBD2 matches at 12 bases. J gave up 4 bases and V 0 bases, and 9 bases lay outside the gene matches. Germline CDR1 and CDR2: SGDLS and YYNGEE. The CDR3 contains 18 residues. In nucleotides, the CDR3 is TGTGCCAGCAGCGTAGCACCTAGCGGGGGGGGAAGGTCAGATACGCAGTATTTT. This encodes CASSVAPSGGGRSDTQYF.

The V gene is TRBV5-1, the J gene TRBJ2-2; D ambiguous. The V gene's germline CDR1 is SGHRS and CDR2 YFSETQ. CDR3 length: 15 residues. The germline V and J ends were trimmed by 1 base and 1 base, with 8 bases remaining between them. The CDR3 loop is CASSLFWGNTGELFF. CDR3 nucleotides: TGCGCCAGCAGCTTGTTCTGGGGGAACACCGGGGAGCTGTTTTTT.